Listed below are T cell receptor beta chains from one sample, sequenced in a study of CD8 T cells in ankylosing spondylitis. TCRdb analysed the 5' RACE reads with MiXCR anew, one entry per CDR3 protein. Seen here are just under 550,000 distinct CDR3 sequences, approximately 11% observed once, and the top ten hold almost 7%. Material for sequencing was blood, either unsorted or a sorted T cell fraction (not recorded which). The receptor set was obtained from a male donor with ankylosing spondylitis. The CDR3 runs from the conserved cysteine through the conserved F or W. The order of the fields is J gene, CDR3 length, V gene, D gene, clone size, CDR3 protein, CDR3 DNA. A D gene is named only where the DNA matches it firmly. The size of a clone is reported for some rows only, either as once, few or many, or as a class for expanded clones.

TRBJ1-2	13	TRBV7-2	NA	NA	CASSLAQGLGYTF	TGTGCCAGCAGCTTAGCTCAGGGCCTTGGCTACACCTTC
TRBJ2-7	15	TRBV12-3/TRBV12-4	NA	NA	CASSLAVDGFNEQYF	TGTGCCAGCAGTTTAGCGGTGGACGGTTTCAACGAGCAGTACTTC
TRBJ1-1	14	TRBV15	NA	NA	CATSRPSWNTGAFF	TGTGCCACCAGCAGACCTTCTTGGAACACTGGAGCTTTCTTT
TRBJ1-2	13	TRBV20-1	NA	few	CSARNDRNYGYTF	TGCAGTGCTAGAAACGACAGGAACTATGGCTACACCTTC
TRBJ2-7	12	TRBV20-1	NA	few	CSARDDSYEQYF	TGCAGTGCCAGGGACGACTCCTACGAGCAGTACTTC
TRBJ2-1	14	TRBV3-1	NA	NA	CASSRALFGHEQFF	TGTGCCAGCAGCCGGGCTCTTTTTGGTCATGAGCAGTTCTTC
TRBJ1-2	12	TRBV27	NA	NA	CASSLGGEGYTF	TGTGCCAGCAGTTTGGGGGGCGAAGGCTACACCTTC
TRBJ2-3	18	TRBV20-1	NA	few	CSARDSGEWGHNTDTQYF	TGCAGTGCTAGAGACTCCGGCGAGTGGGGGCATAACACAGATACGCAGTATTTT
TRBJ2-2	12	TRBV7-2	NA	many	CASSSRGGELFF	TGTGCCAGCAGCTCGCGCGGGGGGGAGCTGTTTTTT
TRBJ2-2	14	TRBV20-1	TRBD2	NA	CSAQGLAGTGELFF	TGCAGTGCCCAAGGACTAGCTGGCACCGGGGAGCTGTTTTTT
TRBJ2-4	15	TRBV20-1	NA	NA	CSATQDRVGKNIQYF	TGCAGTGCTACCCAGGATAGGGTAGGCAAAAACATTCAGTACTTC
TRBJ2-1	14	TRBV5-1	NA	NA	CASSRARDYNEQFF	TGCGCCAGCAGCCGGGCCCGTGACTACAATGAGCAGTTCTTC
TRBJ2-7	13	TRBV2	NA	many	CASSERQIYEQYF	TGTGCCAGCAGTGAAAGGCAGATCTACGAGCAGTACTTC
TRBJ2-1	15	TRBV12-5	NA	NA	CASGSVGGSYNEQFF	TGTGCTAGTGGTTCGGTCGGGGGCTCCTACAATGAGCAGTTCTTC
TRBJ1-4	14	TRBV12-3/TRBV12-4	NA	many	CASSFEGRDEKLFF	TGTGCCAGCAGTTTTGAAGGGAGGGATGAAAAACTGTTTTTT
TRBJ1-2	13	TRBV5-1	NA	NA	CASSPETYYGYTF	TGCGCCAGCAGCCCGGAGACGTATTATGGCTACACCTTC
TRBJ1-4	17	TRBV7-9	NA	few	CASSLGQAIGTNEKLFF	TGTGCCAGCAGCTTAGGGCAGGCCATCGGGACTAATGAAAAACTGTTTTTT
TRBJ1-4	15	TRBV5-1	NA	NA	CASSLVGSKDEKLFF	TGCGCCAGCAGCTTGGTTGGCTCCAAGGATGAAAAACTGTTTTTT
TRBJ1-2	12	TRBV20-1	NA	few	CSASRVPHGYTF	TGCAGTGCTAGTCGTGTTCCCCATGGCTACACCTTC
TRBJ2-1	16	TRBV12-3/TRBV12-4	NA	NA	CASSPPRWEAYNEQFF	TGTGCCAGCAGTCCCCCTAGGTGGGAGGCCTACAATGAGCAGTTCTTC
TRBJ2-3	14	TRBV7-9	NA	many	CASSLSLVWDTQYF	TGTGCCAGCAGCTTAAGCCTAGTTTGGGATACGCAGTATTTT
TRBJ1-5	15	TRBV12-3/TRBV12-4	NA	few	CASSFRGMGNQPQHF	TGTGCCAGCAGTTTTAGGGGAATGGGAAATCAGCCCCAGCATTTT
TRBJ1-1	12	TRBV20-1	NA	NA	CSARGSLTEAFF	TGCAGTGCTAGAGGGAGTTTGACTGAAGCTTTCTTT
TRBJ2-3	16	TRBV9	NA	few	CASSPLRTAGPDTQYF	TGTGCCAGCAGCCCTCTTCGGACCGCGGGACCAGATACGCAGTATTTT
TRBJ1-1	15	TRBV7-7	TRBD1	few	CASFIWRGRRTEAFF	TGTGCCAGCTTCATATGGAGGGGGCGACGCACTGAAGCTTTCTTT
TRBJ2-1	15	TRBV11-2	TRBD2	many	CASVAGTSGSGEQFF	TGTGCCAGCGTCGCTGGGACTAGCGGGTCAGGGGAGCAGTTCTTC
TRBJ1-2	15	TRBV10-2	TRBD1	few	CASSEARDRGYGYTF	TGCGCCAGCAGTGAGGCTCGGGACAGGGGATATGGCTACACCTTC
TRBJ2-7	13	TRBV6-6	NA	NA	CASSSGLNYEQYF	TGTGCCAGCAGTTCCGGACTGAACTACGAGCAGTACTTC
TRBJ1-2	12	TRBV7-9	NA	many	CASRTGIGGYTF	TGTGCCAGCAGAACAGGGATTGGAGGCTACACCTTC
TRBJ2-5	14	TRBV7-7	NA	many	CASSLDPGKETQYF	TGTGCCAGCAGCTTAGACCCGGGGAAAGAGACCCAGTACTTC
TRBJ2-5	17	TRBV5-1	TRBD2	few	CASSPRGTSGLQETQYF	TGCGCCAGCAGCCCGCGGGGGACTAGCGGGCTCCAAGAGACCCAGTACTTC
TRBJ2-1	14	TRBV10-1	NA	few	CASSESNSRDEQFF	TGCGCCAGCAGTGAGTCTAATAGCAGGGATGAGCAGTTCTTC
TRBJ1-5	13	TRBV7-8	NA	many	CASSPGRDQPQHF	TGTGCCAGCAGCCCCGGGAGAGACCAGCCCCAGCATTTT
TRBJ2-3	14	TRBV19	NA	NA	CASKSPDGPDTQYF	TGTGCCAGTAAATCCCCCGACGGACCAGATACGCAGTATTTT
TRBJ1-2	15	TRBV4-2	TRBD1	NA	CASSQDMGQNYGYTF	TGTGCCAGCAGCCAAGATATGGGACAGAACTATGGCTACACCTTC
TRBJ1-4	15	TRBV20-1	NA	few	CSARVRDPWDEKLFF	TGCAGTGCTAGAGTGCGCGACCCCTGGGATGAAAAACTGTTTTTT
TRBJ1-5	17	TRBV4-1	NA	NA	CSSSQDTATAFFQPQHF	TGCTCCAGCAGCCAAGATACGGCGACAGCTTTCTTTCAGCCCCAGCATTTT
TRBJ1-4	16	TRBV5-5	NA	NA	CASSWPPGWANEKLFF	TGTGCCAGCAGCTGGCCCCCGGGCTGGGCTAATGAAAAACTGTTTTTT
TRBJ2-3	14	TRBV20-1	TRBD2	NA	CSASRSGRRDTQYF	TGCAGTGCTAGTCGGAGCGGGAGAAGAGATACGCAGTATTTT
TRBJ1-1	13	TRBV9	NA	few	CASSASVNTEAFF	TGTGCCAGCAGCGCTTCGGTGAACACTGAAGCTTTCTTT
TRBJ2-3	15	TRBV25-1	NA	NA	CASSEMSFVPHTQYF	TGTGCCAGCAGTGAAATGTCTTTTGTGCCTCATACGCAGTATTTT
TRBJ2-7	14	TRBV5-1	NA	few	CASGTQGPTYEQYF	TGCGCCAGCGGAACCCAGGGGCCCACCTACGAGCAGTACTTC
TRBJ2-1	11	TRBV29-1	NA	many	CSVPGLREQFF	TGCAGCGTCCCGGGTCTGAGGGAGCAGTTCTTC
TRBJ2-1	15	TRBV3-1	TRBD1	many	CASSQTGIAYNEQFF	TGTGCCAGCAGCCAGACAGGGATCGCCTACAATGAGCAGTTCTTC
TRBJ2-3	13	TRBV7-8	NA	many	CASSFWRSDTQYF	TGTGCCAGCAGCTTTTGGCGGTCAGATACGCAGTATTTT
TRBJ2-4	13	TRBV3-1	TRBD1	NA	CASSPAGTAIQYF	TGTGCCAGCAGCCCGGCCGGGACAGCTATTCAGTACTTC
TRBJ1-2	12	TRBV3-1	NA	NA	CASSQLGSGYTF	TGTGCCAGCAGCCAGCTTGGTAGTGGCTACACCTTC
TRBJ1-4	15	TRBV5-1	NA	many	CASSVTGTGNEKLFF	TGCGCCAGCAGCGTCACCGGGACGGGGAATGAAAAACTGTTTTTT
TRBJ2-7	15	TRBV5-1	NA	NA	CASSFFQGYSYEQYF	TGCGCCAGCAGCTTTTTCCAGGGCTACTCCTACGAGCAGTACTTC
TRBJ1-1	14	TRBV12-3/TRBV12-4	NA	many	CASSHGVGNTEAFF	TGTGCCAGCAGTCACGGGGTGGGGAACACTGAAGCTTTCTTT
TRBJ1-1	15	TRBV7-2	NA	many	CASSPQGSLNTEAFF	TGTGCCAGCAGTCCCCAGGGATCCCTGAACACTGAAGCTTTCTTT
TRBJ1-1	15	TRBV6-4	TRBD1	few	CASSDSAGGPTEAFF	TGTGCCAGCAGTGACTCGGCAGGGGGCCCCACTGAAGCTTTCTTT
TRBJ2-3	15	TRBV4-2	NA	few	CASSQGQLGTDTQYF	TGTGCCAGCAGCCAAGGACAGTTGGGGACAGATACGCAGTATTTT
TRBJ2-5	11	TRBV20-1	NA	few	CSALGQETQYF	TGCAGTGCCCTGGGCCAAGAGACCCAGTACTTC
TRBJ1-5	15	TRBV19	NA	NA	CASSIRTAGNQPQHF	TGTGCCAGTAGTATTCGGACTGCAGGCAATCAGCCCCAGCATTTT
TRBJ2-5	14	TRBV30	NA	few	CAWSLGRGQETQYF	TGTGCCTGGAGTTTGGGTAGGGGACAAGAGACCCAGTACTTC